This T cell receptor beta chain was recovered during a study of PD-1 blockade in classical Hodgkin lymphoma. The patients all showed relapse after autologous stem cell transplantation, while their brentuximab vedotin exposure varied. Reported best responses ranged across complete response, partial response or progressive disease. To note about this clone: The antigen is not known.

Profiling relied on immunoSEQ multiplex PCR, and the TCRdb table lists in-frame clones only, not all of them. The table lists under 7,000 clones, approximately 75% of them singletons. Overall study results and limits: CD8+ TCR diversity did not rise significantly by C4D1, unlike CD4+. Complete responders' baseline diversity resembled that of newly diagnosed patients. Exclusion applied to patients who initiated nivolumab less than 1 year following ASCT.

Per germline, CDR1 MGHRA and CDR2 YSYEKL. The CDR3 has 15 residues. With 1 base clipped from V and 4 bases from J, the junction kept 1 base outside the gene matches. The V and J genes are TRBV4-1 and TRBJ2-1; the match to TRBD2 covers 10 bases. The source is a human donor with classical Hodgkin lymphoma. The sample here was peripheral blood mononuclear cells (PBMCs), taken at baseline. CDR3 coding DNA: TGCGCCAGCAGCCAAGCACTAGCGGGGTACAATGAGCAGTTCTTC. Protein: CASSQALAGYNEQFF.